The 26 T cell receptor beta chains below come from one sample, sequenced in a study of shared clonotypes between healthy human individuals. Data came from immunoSEQ multiplex PCR; TCRdb stores just in-frame clones and leaves some out. The sample has 2 million to 3 million clones; 93% are singletons. Sequencing input: naive CD4+ T cells from PBMCs. The sample's subset: CD45RA+ positively selected. These receptors were obtained from a man between 18 and 35 years old in good health. Some clones in this sample may be carry-over from other donors' samples.

V usage is TRBV5-1 and J usage is TRBJ1-2, with D possibly matching TRBD1 (6 bases). Trimming pared 4 bases from V and 6 bases from J, leaving 16 bases between. CDR1 SGHRS and CDR2 YFSETQ come from the germline V gene. The CDR3 totals 14 residues. CDR3 residues: CASSGFGRGDGYTF. The CDR3 coding sequence is TGCGCCAGCAGCGGGTTCGGCAGGGGCGATGGCTACACCTTC.

The chain is built from TRBV10-3 and TRBJ2-7, with TRBD1 identical over 9 bases. The length of the CDR3 is 14 residues. Looked up from germline, CDR1 is ENHRY and CDR2 is SYGVKD. V was pared by 6 bases and J by 4 bases, with 7 bases of the junction left unmatched. In nucleotides, the CDR3 is TGTGCCATCAGGTCACAGGGGGCGCGATACGAGCAGTACTTC. This gives the protein CAIRSQGARYEQYF.

This chain connects TRBV10-1 to TRBJ2-2; D is unclear. The CDR3 loop spans 12 amino acids. Per the germline V gene, CDR1 is WNHNN and CDR2 is SYGVQD (reference sequence). Deletions cut 2 bases from V and 4 bases from J, with 2 bases between. CDR3 loop: CASSESTGELFF. In nucleotides, the CDR3 is TGCGCCAGCAGTGAGAGCACCGGGGAGCTGTTTTTT.

The genes are TRBV15 and TRBJ2-7; D possibly corresponds to TRBD1 (5 bases). Germline values: CDR1 LNHNV, CDR2 YYDKDF (reference sequence). Trimming removed 0 bases at V and 4 bases at J, with 13 bases between. The CDR3 contains 15 residues. The CDR3 sequence is CATSRDLARAYEQYF. CDR3 DNA: TGTGCCACCAGCAGAGATTTGGCCAGGGCTTACGAGCAGTACTTC. Looking up the rest from reference TRBV15 and TRBJ2-7 gives the full variable domain: DAMVIQNPRYQVTQFGKPVTLSCSQTLNHNVMYWYQQKSSQAPKLLFHYYDKDFNNEADTPDNFQSRRPNTSFCFLDIRSPGLGDTAMYLCATSRDLARAYEQYFGPGTRLTVT.

V is TRBV11-2 and J is TRBJ2-1; 8 bases align to TRBD2. CDR3 size: 14 residues. V lost 6 bases, J lost 2 bases, and 3 bases stayed unmatched. Germline V gives CDR1 SGHAT, CDR2 FQNNGV. The CDR3 loop is CASSSGITYNEQFF. The CDR3 bases are TGTGCCAGCAGTAGCGGGATTACCTACAATGAGCAGTTCTTC.

The CDR3 coding sequence is TGTGCCAGCAGCTACCGACAGGTTCTTAACTATGGCTACACCTTC. This encodes CASSYRQVLNYGYTF. V and J are TRBV11-2 and TRBJ1-2, with D perhaps matching TRBD1 (6 bases). Germline loops: CDR1 SGHAT, CDR2 FQNNGV. Trimming pared 4 bases from V and 1 base from J, leaving 13 bases between. The CDR3 has 15 amino acids. The variable domain in full, with the rest retrieved from reference TRBV11-2 and TRBJ1-2, is EAGVAQSPRYKIIEKRQSVAFWCNPISGHATLYWYQQILGQGPKLLIQFQNNGVVDDSQLPKDRFSAERLKGVDSTLKIQPAKLEDSAVYLCASSYRQVLNYGYTFGSGTRLTVV.

This chain links TRBV7-8 with TRBJ1-2, with 8 bases aligning to TRBD1. V lost 5 bases, J lost 0 bases, and 14 bases stayed unmatched. This CDR3 has 18 amino acids. The germline gives CDR1 SGHVS, CDR2 FQNEAQ. DNA for the CDR3: TGTGCCAGCAGCCCCCAAAGGGGCAGGGGGCCCTCTAACTATGGCTACACCTTC. The encoded protein is CASSPQRGRGPSNYGYTF.

The chain employs TRBV2 and TRBJ1-1, with D possibly TRBD1 on 6 matching bases. Per the germline V gene, CDR1 is SNHLY and CDR2 is FYNNEI. This CDR3 contains 13 residues. Trimming removed 10 bases from V and 4 bases from J, with 16 bases in between. CDR3 amino acids: CATIFSGATEAFF. Written as DNA, the CDR3 is TGTGCCACCATTTTTTCAGGGGCCACTGAAGCTTTCTTT.

The CDR3 DNA is TGTGCCAGCAGACTTCGGAGGTCCGCTCAGCCCCAGCATTTT. This sequence encodes CASRLRRSAQPQHF. The V and J genes are TRBV6-5 and TRBJ1-5; no definite D call. Trimming pared 6 bases from V and 6 bases from J, leaving 15 bases between. The CDR3 length is 14 residues. CDR1 is MNHEY, CDR2 SVGAGI, per germline.

V usage is TRBV28 and J usage is TRBJ2-5; a possible D gene is TRBD1 (6 bases). The closer fit of TRBJ2-7 to the DNA end suggests the J call may be wrong. The length of the CDR3 is 12 residues. CDR1 and CDR2 (germline): MDHEN, SYDVKM. CDR3 DNA sequence: TGTGCCAGCAGACTGGACAGCTACGAGCAGTACTTC. Protein sequence: CASRLDSYEQYF.

In the case of this clone: The sample has other DNA sequences that encode this CDR3 too. This rearrangement joins TRBV7-2 to TRBJ1-1; 7 bases map to TRBD1. The trim removed 1 base at V and 5 bases at J, leaving 1 base unmatched. Per the germline V gene, CDR1 is SGHTA and CDR2 is FQGNSA. The CDR3 has 13 amino acids. DNA for the CDR3: TGTGCCAGCAGCTTAGACAGGGGAACTGAAGCTTTCTTT. Translating gives CASSLDRGTEAFF. The whole variable domain, filled in from reference TRBV7-2 and TRBJ1-1, reads GAGVSQSPSNKVTEKGKDVELRCDPISGHTALYWYRQSLGQGLEFLIYFQGNSAPDKSGLPSDRFSAERTGGSVSTLTIQRTQQEDSAVYLCASSLDRGTEAFFGQGTRLTVV.

In the case of this clone: The identical CDR3 is also encoded by other nucleotide sequences in the sample. The V and J genes are TRBV28 and TRBJ1-5; D is perhaps TRBD1 (6 bases). CDR3 length: 13 amino acids. Trimming pared 5 bases from V and 6 bases from J, leaving 11 bases between. CDR1 and CDR2 (germline): MDHEN, SYDVKM. Written as DNA, the CDR3 is TGTGCCAGCAGTACGGGGGGCAGTCAGCCCCAGCATTTT. This codes for CASSTGGSQPQHF. The full variable domain, its missing parts supplied by reference TRBV28 and TRBJ1-5, is DVKVTQSSRYLVKRTGEKVFLECVQDMDHENMFWYRQDPGLGLRLIYFSYDVKMKEKGDIPEGYSVSREKKERFSLILESASTNQTSMYLCASSTGGSQPQHFGDGTRLSIL.

The chain joins TRBV7-3 to TRBJ2-1; 9 positions agree with TRBD2. The CDR3 has 15 amino acids. Germline CDR1 reads SGHTA; CDR2 reads FQGTGA. V dropped 0 bases and J dropped 7; count of bases not matched to a gene: 4. The CDR3 spells CASSLTREGSNEQFF. The CDR3 region has the DNA TGTGCCAGCAGCTTAACGCGGGAGGGTTCTAATGAGCAGTTCTTC.

The genes are TRBV27 and TRBJ2-5, with 14 nucleotides matching TRBD2. The ends lost 3 bases at V and 5 bases at J; junction bases unmatched: 23. This CDR3 has 22 residues. The germline V gene has CDR1 MNHEY and CDR2 SMNVEV (reference sequence). DNA of the CDR3: TGTGCCAGCAGTTTGCGTGCATCGTCTAGGGGGACTAGCGGGAGAAGGTCCGAGACCCAGTACTTC. This codes for CASSLRASSRGTSGRRSETQYF.

The gene calls are TRBV28 and TRBJ2-7; TRBD2 agrees at 7 bases. This CDR3 has 14 residues. Trimming took 1 base from V and 2 from J; bases not matched to a gene: 2. Germline V gene sequence: CDR1 MDHEN, CDR2 SYDVKM. The CDR3 spells CASSLLREPYEQYF. CDR3 nucleotides: TGTGCCAGCAGTTTATTGCGGGAGCCCTACGAGCAGTACTTC.

V is TRBV7-2 and J is TRBJ2-3; TRBD2 aligns across 14 bases. Germline CDR1 reads SGHTA; CDR2 reads FQGNSA. Unmatched junction bases numbered 5, after V lost 5 bases and J lost 4 bases. The CDR3 runs 16 residues. CDR3 coding DNA: TGTGCCAGCAGCCCACAGACTAGCGGGAGGGCAGATACGCAGTATTTT. Translation gives CASSPQTSGRADTQYF.

The V and J genes are TRBV21-1 and TRBJ1-2; the DNA was not used to check the table's D call, TRBD1. TRBV21-1 is flagged as a pseudogene. This CDR3 contains 19 residues. CDR3 nucleotides: TGTGCCAGCAGCAAGGATTATCGGACAGTAACTAAAGCGGACTATGGCTACACCTTC. Translating gives CASSKDYRTVTKADYGYTF.

This CDR3 reads CASMGWDRGVHEQYF. The DNA of the CDR3 is TGTGCCAGTATGGGTTGGGACAGGGGAGTCCACGAGCAGTACTTC. The gene calls are TRBV19 and TRBJ2-7, with TRBD1 matching over 10 bases. The germline V gene encodes CDR1 LNHDA and CDR2 SQIVND (reference sequence). The V and J ends lost 7 bases and 5 bases, in that order; junction bases with no gene match: 11. The CDR3 spans 15 residues.

The chain has TRBV25-1 and TRBJ2-5, with D possibly being TRBD2 (6 bases). The germline V and J ends were trimmed by 2 bases and 1 base, with 17 bases remaining between them. CDR3 length: 17 residues. From germline, CDR1 is MGHDK and CDR2 SYGVNS. CDR3 residues: CASSEALGNGGQETQYF. The CDR3 DNA sequence: TGTGCCAGCAGTGAAGCCCTTGGGAACGGGGGCCAAGAGACCCAGTACTTC.

The V and J genes are TRBV5-1 and TRBJ1-3; D not resolved. Trimming removed 1 base from V and 0 bases from J, with 11 bases in between. The germline CDR1 and CDR2 sequences are SGHRS and YFSETQ. This CDR3 is 16 amino acids long. CDR3 sequence reads: CASSLSGALSGNTIYF. CDR3 nucleotides: TGCGCCAGCAGCTTGTCGGGTGCCCTCTCTGGAAACACCATATATTTT.

This chain connects TRBV11-2 to TRBJ1-2, with D maybe TRBD1 (5 bases). Trimming took 5 bases from V and 4 from J, leaving 14 bases between them. The CDR3 loop spans 14 amino acids. The germline gives CDR1 SGHAT, CDR2 FQNNGV. Here the CDR3 reads CASSPGTGGYGYTF. The CDR3 DNA reads TGTGCCAGCAGCCCAGGAACCGGGGGCTATGGCTACACCTTC.

V usage is TRBV7-9 and J usage is TRBJ2-1; 8 bases are a match to TRBD2. Germline V gene data show CDR1 as SEHNR and CDR2 as FQNEAQ (reference sequence). The CDR3 runs to 15 residues. V gave up 0 bases and J gave up 6 bases; unmatched junction bases: 4. The CDR3 DNA is TGTGCCAGCAGCTTAGCGGGACTAGTTAGCAATGAGCAGTTCTTC. Its translation is CASSLAGLVSNEQFF. The full variable domain, rest sourced from reference TRBV7-9 and TRBJ2-1, is DTGVSQNPRHKITKRGQNVTFRCDPISEHNRLYWYRQTLGQGPEFLTYFQNEAQLEKSRLLSDRFSAERPKGSFSTLEIQRTEQGDSAMYLCASSLAGLVSNEQFFGPGTRLTVL.

The chain recombines TRBV5-4 with TRBJ2-7; TRBD1 matches 8 bases. The CDR3 totals 13 residues. Germline V gives CDR1 SGHNT, CDR2 YYREEE (reference sequence). Trimming removed 0 bases from V and 6 bases from J; junction bases left unmatched: 2. The CDR3 is CASSLGDRFEQYF. CDR3 nucleotides: TGTGCCAGCAGCTTGGGGGACAGGTTCGAGCAGTACTTC.

This chain links TRBV7-9 with TRBJ2-1; no definite D call. This CDR3 is built from 19 residues. Trimming stripped 4 bases from V and 0 bases from J, with 22 bases between. Germline CDR1 SEHNR, CDR2 FQNEAQ (reference sequence). CDR3: CASSSTVGPQPNSYNEQFF. The CDR3 coding sequence is TGTGCCAGCAGCTCAACTGTGGGTCCACAACCAAACTCCTACAATGAGCAGTTCTTC.

This clone was counted a single time. The gene calls are TRBV10-3 and TRBJ1-1; TRBD1 matches at 9 bases. CDR3 length equals 15 residues. J was trimmed by 0 bases and V by 9 bases; bases with no gene match: 8. Per the germline V gene, CDR1 is ENHRY and CDR2 is SYGVKD. The CDR3 DNA reads TGTGCCATTCGACAGGGGGTAACAGTGAACACTGAAGCTTTCTTT. Protein: CAIRQGVTVNTEAFF.

The chain employs TRBV11-3 and TRBJ2-5, with no clear D. Near its end, the DNA agrees better with TRBJ2-7, so the J call may be wrong. Germline CDR1 reads SGHNT; CDR2 reads YENEEA. The CDR3 has 13 amino acids. This chain's CDR3 is CASSLGGSYEQYF. The CDR3 region has the DNA TGTGCCAGCAGCTTAGGGGGCTCCTACGAGCAGTACTTC.